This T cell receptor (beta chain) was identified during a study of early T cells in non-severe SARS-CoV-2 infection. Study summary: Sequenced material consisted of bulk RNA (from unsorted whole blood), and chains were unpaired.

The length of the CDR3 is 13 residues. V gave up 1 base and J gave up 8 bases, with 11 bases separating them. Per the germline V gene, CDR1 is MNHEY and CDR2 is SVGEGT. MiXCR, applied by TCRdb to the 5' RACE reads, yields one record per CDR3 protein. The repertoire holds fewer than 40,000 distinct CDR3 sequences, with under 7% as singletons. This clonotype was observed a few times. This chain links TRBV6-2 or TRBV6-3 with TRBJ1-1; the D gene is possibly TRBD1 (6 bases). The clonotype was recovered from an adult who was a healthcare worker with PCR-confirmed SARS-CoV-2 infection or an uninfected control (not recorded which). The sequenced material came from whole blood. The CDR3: CASSYFDRFEAFF. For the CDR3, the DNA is TGTGCCAGCAGTTACTTCGACAGGTTCGAAGCTTTCTTT.